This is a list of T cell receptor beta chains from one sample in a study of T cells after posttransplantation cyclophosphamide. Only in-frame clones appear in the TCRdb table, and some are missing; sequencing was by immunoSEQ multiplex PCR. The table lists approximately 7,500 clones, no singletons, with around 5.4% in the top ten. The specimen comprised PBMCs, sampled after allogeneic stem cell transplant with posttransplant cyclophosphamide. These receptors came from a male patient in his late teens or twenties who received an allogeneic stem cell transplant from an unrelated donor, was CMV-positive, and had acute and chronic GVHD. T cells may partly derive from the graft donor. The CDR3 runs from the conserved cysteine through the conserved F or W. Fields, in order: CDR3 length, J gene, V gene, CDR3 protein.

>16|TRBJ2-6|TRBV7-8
CASSSVGGAGANVLTF
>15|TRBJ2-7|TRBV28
CASSTAGTGTYEQYF
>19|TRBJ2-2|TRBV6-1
CASREGGLAGGRYSGELFF
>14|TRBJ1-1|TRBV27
CASSSYQAGTEAFF
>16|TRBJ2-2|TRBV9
CASSGSSGGVSGELFF
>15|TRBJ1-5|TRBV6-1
CASRQGLGSNQPQHF
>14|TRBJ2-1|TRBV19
CASSSGYPYNEQFF
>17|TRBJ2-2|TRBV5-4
CASRPRGGGANTGELFF
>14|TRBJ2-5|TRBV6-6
CASSYPGGGETQYF
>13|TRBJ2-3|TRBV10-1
CASSEAGANTQYF
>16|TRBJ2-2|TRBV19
CASHTSGLANTGELFF
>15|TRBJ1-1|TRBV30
CAWSAGGRENTEAFF
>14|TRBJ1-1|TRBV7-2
CASSLDGMNTEAFF
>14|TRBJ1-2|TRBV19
CASSPRDRAMGYTF
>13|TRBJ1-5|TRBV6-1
CASSEGGWQPQHF
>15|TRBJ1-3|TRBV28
CASSFFPLSGNTIYF
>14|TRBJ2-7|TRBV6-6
CASSSDRGPYEQYF
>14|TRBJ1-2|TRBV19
CASRADRVNYGYTF
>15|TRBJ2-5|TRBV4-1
CASSRQGGGQETQYF
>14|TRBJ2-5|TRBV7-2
CASSPYTKQGTQYF
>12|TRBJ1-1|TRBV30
CALTGGTTEAFF
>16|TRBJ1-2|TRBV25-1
CASSGSEARNFYGYTF
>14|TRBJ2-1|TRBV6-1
CASNLAGASNEQFF
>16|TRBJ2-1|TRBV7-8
CASSSATSGVYNEQFF
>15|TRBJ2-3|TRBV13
CASSSQGKEADTQYF
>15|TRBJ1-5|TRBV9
CASSVGGGNGQPQHF
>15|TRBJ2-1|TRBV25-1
CASSPPGLAVSEQFF
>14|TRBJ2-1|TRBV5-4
CASSLQGTYNEQFF
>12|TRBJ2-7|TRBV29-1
CSVGHFAYEQYF
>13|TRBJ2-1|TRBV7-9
CASSLQGNNEQFF
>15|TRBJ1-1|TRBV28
CASSLTSDSYTEAFF
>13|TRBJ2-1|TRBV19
CASKDVGGDEQFF
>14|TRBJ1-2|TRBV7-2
CASSLDRSNYGYTF
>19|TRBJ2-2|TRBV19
CASSYWRDRGFMEVGELFF
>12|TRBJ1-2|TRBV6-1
CASGHRGKGYTF
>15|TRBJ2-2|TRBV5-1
CASSLTSGGSGELFF
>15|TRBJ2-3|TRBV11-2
CASSVRPQGTDTQYF
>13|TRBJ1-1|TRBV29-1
CSGVGQGNTEAFF
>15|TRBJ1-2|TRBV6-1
CASSALTGVLYGYTF
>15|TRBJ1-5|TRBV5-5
CASSLQGRSNQPQHF
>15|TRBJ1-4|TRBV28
CASSKDPGQREKLFF
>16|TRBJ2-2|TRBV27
CASSRYLAGGPGELFF
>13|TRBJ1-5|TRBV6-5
CASRMRDSQPQHF
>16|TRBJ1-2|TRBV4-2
CASSRASGQGAYGYTF
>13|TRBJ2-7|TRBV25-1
CASSPGTSGEQYF
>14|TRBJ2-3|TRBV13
CASSSGQRRDTQYF
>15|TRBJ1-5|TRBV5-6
CASSSTGQSYQPQHF
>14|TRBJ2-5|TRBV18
CASSPVPRQETQYF
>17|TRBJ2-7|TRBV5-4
CASSLVGGTRSSYEQYF
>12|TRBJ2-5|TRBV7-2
CASDRGDETQYF
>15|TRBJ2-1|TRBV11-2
CASSSGTSSYNEQFF
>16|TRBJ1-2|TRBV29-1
CSVEEMGQGAAYGYTF
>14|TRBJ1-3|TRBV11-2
CAKIQGKGGNTIYF
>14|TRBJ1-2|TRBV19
CASSASLANYGYTF